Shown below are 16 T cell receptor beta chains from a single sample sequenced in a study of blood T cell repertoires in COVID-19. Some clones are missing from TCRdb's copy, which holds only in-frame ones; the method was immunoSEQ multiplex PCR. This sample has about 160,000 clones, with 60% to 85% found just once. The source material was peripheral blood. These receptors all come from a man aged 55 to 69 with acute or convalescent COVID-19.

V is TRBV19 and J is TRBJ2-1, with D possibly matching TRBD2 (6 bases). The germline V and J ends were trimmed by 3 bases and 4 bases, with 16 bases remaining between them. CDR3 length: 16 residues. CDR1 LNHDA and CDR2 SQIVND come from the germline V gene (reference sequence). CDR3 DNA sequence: TGTGCCAGTAGTATCCTAGCCGGAGGGCGATACAATGAGCAGTTCTTC. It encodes CASSILAGGRYNEQFF. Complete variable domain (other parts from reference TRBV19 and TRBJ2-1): DGGITQSPKYLFRKEGQNVTLSCEQNLNHDAMYWYRQDPGQGLRLIYYSQIVNDFQKGDIAEGYSVSREKKESFPLTVTSAQKNPTAFYLCASSILAGGRYNEQFFGPGTRLTVL.

CDR3 nucleotides: TGTGCCTGGAATAGCGTCTCCTACAATGAGCAGTTCTTC. Residues: CAWNSVSYNEQFF. The gene calls are TRBV30 and TRBJ2-1; D might be TRBD2 (5 bases). The CDR3 contains 13 residues. Germline V gives CDR1 GTSNPN, CDR2 SVGIG (reference sequence). V shed 4 bases and J shed 0 bases, with 7 bases lying between them.

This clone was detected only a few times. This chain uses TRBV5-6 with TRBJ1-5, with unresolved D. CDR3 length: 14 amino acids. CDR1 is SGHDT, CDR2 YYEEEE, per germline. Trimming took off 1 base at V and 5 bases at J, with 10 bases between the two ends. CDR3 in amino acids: CASSLRTDYQPQHF. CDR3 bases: TGTGCCAGCAGCTTGCGGACGGACTATCAGCCCCAGCATTTT.

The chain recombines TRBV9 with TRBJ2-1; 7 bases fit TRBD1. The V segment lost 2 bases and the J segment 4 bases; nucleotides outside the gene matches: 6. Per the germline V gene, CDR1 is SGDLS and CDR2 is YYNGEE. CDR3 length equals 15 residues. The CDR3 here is CASSVHPGQYNEQFF. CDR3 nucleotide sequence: TGTGCCAGCAGCGTTCATCCGGGACAGTACAATGAGCAGTTCTTC.

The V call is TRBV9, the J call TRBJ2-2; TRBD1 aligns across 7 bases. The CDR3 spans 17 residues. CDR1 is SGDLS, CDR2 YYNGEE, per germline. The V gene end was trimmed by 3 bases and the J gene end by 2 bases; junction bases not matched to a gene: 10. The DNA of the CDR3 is TGTGCCAGCAGCGCCCTTCCCGGGACAGTCAACACCGGGGAGCTGTTTTTT. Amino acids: CASSALPGTVNTGELFF.

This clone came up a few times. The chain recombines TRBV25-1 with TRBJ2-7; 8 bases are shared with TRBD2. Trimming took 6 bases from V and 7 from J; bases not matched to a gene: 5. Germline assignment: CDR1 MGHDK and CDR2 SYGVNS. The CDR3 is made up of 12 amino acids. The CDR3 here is CASRGTSWEQYF. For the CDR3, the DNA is TGTGCCAGCAGGGGGACTAGTTGGGAGCAGTACTTC.

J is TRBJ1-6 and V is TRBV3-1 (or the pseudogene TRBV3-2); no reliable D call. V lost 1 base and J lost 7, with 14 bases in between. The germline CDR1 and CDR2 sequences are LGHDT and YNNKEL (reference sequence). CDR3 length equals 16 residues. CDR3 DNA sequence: TGTGCCAGCAGCCAAGTAGATTCAATCGGGAATTCACCCCTCCACTTT. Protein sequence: CASSQVDSIGNSPLHF.

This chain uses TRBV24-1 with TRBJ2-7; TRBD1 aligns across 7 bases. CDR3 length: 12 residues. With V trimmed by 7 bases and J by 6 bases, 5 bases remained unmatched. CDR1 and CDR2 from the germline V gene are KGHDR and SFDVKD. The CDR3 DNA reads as TGTGCCACCAGACAGGGGAATGGCGAGCAGTACTTC. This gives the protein CATRQGNGEQYF.

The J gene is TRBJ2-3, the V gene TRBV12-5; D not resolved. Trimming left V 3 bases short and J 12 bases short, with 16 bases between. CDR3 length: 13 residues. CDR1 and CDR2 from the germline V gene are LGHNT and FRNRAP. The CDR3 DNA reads TGTGCTAGTGGTTTAGTCGGTCAAACGAACCAGTATTTT. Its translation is CASGLVGQTNQYF.

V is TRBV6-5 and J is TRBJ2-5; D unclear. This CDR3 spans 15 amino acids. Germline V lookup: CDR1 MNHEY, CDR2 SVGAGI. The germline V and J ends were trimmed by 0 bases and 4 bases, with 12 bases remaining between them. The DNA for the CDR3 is TGTGCCAGCAGTTACTCGCAAGGTTCGGGAGAGACCCAGTACTTC. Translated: CASSYSQGSGETQYF.

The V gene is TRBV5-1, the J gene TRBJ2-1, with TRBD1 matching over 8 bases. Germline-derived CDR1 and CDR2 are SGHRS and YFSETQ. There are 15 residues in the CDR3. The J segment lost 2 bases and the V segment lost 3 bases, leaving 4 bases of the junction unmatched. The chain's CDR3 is CASSSTGETYNEQFF. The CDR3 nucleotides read TGCGCCAGCAGCTCGACAGGGGAAACCTACAATGAGCAGTTCTTC. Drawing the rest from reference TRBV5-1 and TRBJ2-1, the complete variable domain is KAGVTQTPRYLIKTRGQQVTLSCSPISGHRSVSWYQQTPGQGLQFLFEYFSETQRNKGNFPGRFSGRQFSNSRSEMNVSTLELGDSALYLCASSSTGETYNEQFFGPGTRLTVL.

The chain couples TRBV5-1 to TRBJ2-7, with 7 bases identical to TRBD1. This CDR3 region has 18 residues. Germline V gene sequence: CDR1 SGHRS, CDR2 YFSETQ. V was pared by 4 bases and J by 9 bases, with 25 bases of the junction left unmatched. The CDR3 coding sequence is TGCGCCAGCAGCCAAATACAAGCCCTGACAGGGACGGGCAGGGTGCAGTACTTC. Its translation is CASSQIQALTGTGRVQYF.

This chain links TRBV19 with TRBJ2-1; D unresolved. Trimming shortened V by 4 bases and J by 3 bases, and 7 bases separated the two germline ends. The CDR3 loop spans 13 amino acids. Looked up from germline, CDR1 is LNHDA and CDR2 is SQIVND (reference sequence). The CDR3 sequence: CASSRAGYNEQFF. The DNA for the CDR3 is TGTGCCAGTAGTAGGGCAGGCTACAATGAGCAGTTCTTC.

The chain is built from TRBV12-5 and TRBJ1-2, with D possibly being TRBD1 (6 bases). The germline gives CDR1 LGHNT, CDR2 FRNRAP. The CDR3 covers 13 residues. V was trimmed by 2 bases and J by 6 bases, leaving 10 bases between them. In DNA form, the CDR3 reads TGTGCTAGTGGTTTGCAGGGGCTCGATGGCTACACCTTC. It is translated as CASGLQGLDGYTF.

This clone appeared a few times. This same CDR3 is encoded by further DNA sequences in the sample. The CDR3 is CASSQQGAYTEAFF. The CDR3 bases are TGCGCCAGCAGCCAACAGGGGGCTTACACTGAAGCTTTCTTT. V gene TRBV5-1 combines with J gene TRBJ1-1, with 9 bases that match TRBD1. Germline V CDR1 and CDR2: SGHRS, YFSETQ. Trimming took 4 bases from V and 3 from J; bases not matched to a gene: 4. The CDR3 consists of 14 residues.

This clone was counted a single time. Here the CDR3 DNA reads TGTGCCAGCAGTACGCGTCAAGAGACCCAGTACTTC. Residues: CASSTRQETQYF. This chain uses TRBV2 with TRBJ2-5; D gene unclear. CDR1 and CDR2 (germline): SNHLY, FYNNEI. The V and J ends lost 5 bases and 2 bases respectively, with 6 bases between them. CDR3 length: 12 amino acids.